The 11 T cell receptor beta chains in this list originate from one sample, sequenced in a study of blood T cell repertoires in COVID-19 (dated by TCRdb to 2018 to 2020). The library was made by the immunoSEQ multiplex PCR assay. TCRdb took over this immuneACCESS table, retaining in-frame rearrangements with V and J assigned. Such tables are incomplete; in checked studies, under half of the missing clones stem from an unresolved V gene, and the remainder is unexplained. The sample table contains around 160,000 clones; only one count was recorded for 70% to 90% of them. Approximately 13% of the sample is taken by the ten largest. The sequencing sample was made of peripheral blood. These receptors were obtained from a man aged 55 to 70 with active or convalescent COVID-19.

This rearrangement joins TRBV20-1 to TRBJ1-1; 7 bases align to TRBD1. V lost 2 bases to trimming and J lost 12 bases; unmatched junction nucleotides: 3. Germline V gives CDR1 DFQATT, CDR2 SNEGSKA (reference sequence). The CDR3 has 10 amino acids. Here the CDR3 reads CSARQGVTFF. Written as DNA, the CDR3 is TGCAGTGCTAGACAGGGGGTAACTTTCTTT.

CDR3 sequence reads: CASRRFPEAFF. The CDR3 coding sequence is TGTGCCAGTAGACGGTTTCCTGAAGCTTTCTTT. The chain combines TRBV19 with TRBJ1-1; D is unclear. The V end was cut by 6 bases, the J end by 6 bases, with 8 bases between. The length of the CDR3 is 11 residues. In germline, CDR1 is LNHDA, CDR2 SQIVND (reference sequence).

The chain combines TRBV7-2 with TRBJ2-7, with D possibly TRBD1 on 5 matching bases. V was clipped by 0 bases and J by 3 bases, with 21 bases between them. This CDR3 has 18 amino acids. From germline, CDR1 is SGHTA and CDR2 FQGNSA. The chain's CDR3 is CASSLAGRQSNPFYEQYF. The CDR3 nucleotides read TGTGCCAGCAGCTTAGCGGGGCGTCAGTCCAACCCCTTCTACGAGCAGTACTTC.

There are a few counts of this clone. The genes are TRBV5-4 and TRBJ2-1, with a weak D call TRBD2 (7 bases). Germline loops: CDR1 SGHNT, CDR2 YYREEE (reference sequence). The CDR3 covers 16 residues. Deletions cut 4 bases from V and 4 bases from J, with 18 bases between. CDR3 loop: CASSPTSGEGYNEQFF. CDR3 nucleotide sequence: TGTGCCAGCAGCCCGACCTCAGGGGAGGGGTACAATGAGCAGTTCTTC.

This chain connects TRBV6-2 or TRBV6-3 to TRBJ2-2, with 8 bases that match TRBD1. V lost 2 bases, J lost 6 bases, and 8 bases stayed unmatched. Germline V lookup: CDR1 MNHEY, CDR2 SVGEGT. The length of the CDR3 is 16 residues. CDR3 bases: TGTGCCAGCAGTTACAAGGCAGGGGGCGACCCCGGGGAGCTGTTTTTT. It is translated as CASSYKAGGDPGELFF.

This chain connects TRBV6-5 to TRBJ2-7; a possible D gene is TRBD2 (5 bases). Germline V CDR1 and CDR2: MNHEY, SVGAGI. The CDR3 is made up of 14 amino acids. V dropped 2 bases and J dropped 2 bases, with 10 bases sitting between them. This chain's CDR3 is CASSYGSGTYEQYF. CDR3 nucleotides: TGTGCCAGCAGTTACGGGAGTGGAACCTACGAGCAGTACTTC.

The rearrangement links TRBV2 to TRBJ2-5, with TRBD2 identical over 10 bases. The CDR3 runs 13 residues. V shed 6 bases, J shed 4 bases, and the junction held 2 bases outside the gene matches. Per the germline V gene, CDR1 is SNHLY and CDR2 is FYNNEI. CDR3 sequence: CASSIAGGETQYF. The CDR3 DNA sequence: TGTGCCAGCAGCATAGCGGGAGGAGAGACCCAGTACTTC.

The rearrangement joins TRBV2 to TRBJ2-5; possibly TRBD2 for D (5 bases). This CDR3 spans 15 amino acids. Germline CDR1 is SNHLY and CDR2 is FYNNEI. V dropped 4 bases and J dropped 2 bases, with 14 bases sitting between them. The CDR3 loop is CASSVIASRQETQYF. CDR3 nucleotide sequence: TGTGCCAGCAGTGTCATTGCTAGCAGACAAGAGACCCAGTACTTC.

V gene TRBV7-2 combines with J gene TRBJ2-3, with D tentatively TRBD1 (6 bases). CDR1 is SGHTA, CDR2 FQGNSA, per germline. CDR3 length: 16 amino acids. V lost 5 bases, J lost 1 base, and 16 bases lay in between. The CDR3 DNA is TGTGCCAGCAGCCGGGACACTCAAGAGGGCACAGATACGCAGTATTTT. It yields the protein CASSRDTQEGTDTQYF.

J is TRBJ2-4 and V is TRBV28; no clear D. V dropped 3 bases and J dropped 0 bases, with 6 bases sitting between them. This CDR3 has 14 residues. The germline gives CDR1 MDHEN, CDR2 SYDVKM. CDR3 in amino acids: CASSFPSAKNIQYF. The CDR3 DNA reads TGTGCCAGCAGTTTTCCCTCAGCCAAAAACATTCAGTACTTC.

The CDR3 DNA sequence: TGTGCCAGTAGTATGACAGGGGAGTCGGCCGAGCAGTACTTC. Protein: CASSMTGESAEQYF. This chain links TRBV19 with TRBJ2-7; 8 positions match TRBD1. The CDR3 contains 14 residues. In germline, CDR1 is LNHDA, CDR2 SQIVND (reference sequence). V was clipped by 3 bases and J by 6 bases; unmatched bases: 7.